Shown below are 19 T cell receptor beta chains from a single sample sequenced in a study of T-cell reconstitution after alpha-beta-depleted transplantation in children (dated by TCRdb to the mid-2010s). The library was prepared using PCR. The instrument was an Illumina HiSeq 2500. TCR library preparation used molecular barcoding, with unique molecular identifiers applied to normalize quantification of the TCRbeta repertoire. TCRdb itself trimmed the public reads at Q25 with fastp, ran MiXCR and retained productive beta chains. Entries that share a CDR3 protein sequence are merged under the most common genes and DNA. Recorded for this sample are a few hundred thousand distinct CDR3 sequences; approximately 23% of them occurred a single time. The ten largest clones capture approximately 9.9% of the sample. The treatment or condition label corresponds to: allogeneic hematopoietic cell transplantation with graft depleted of TCRalphabeta T cells and CD19 B cells.

Specimen: PBMCs, mostly from graft donor cells, collected 180 days after TCRalphabeta/CD19-depleted stem cell transplant. These receptors originate from a male patient younger than 18 who had a stem cell transplant for acute lymphoblastic leukemia, so the T cells may come from the graft donor.

The sample holds many counts of this clonotype. The CDR3 sequence: CASSLNVAGYQETQYF. The CDR3, as DNA: TGCGCCAGCAGCTTGAATGTAGCGGGGTACCAAGAGACCCAGTACTTC. This rearrangement joins TRBV5-1 to TRBJ2-5, with 8 bases lining up with TRBD2. V trimming: 1 base; J trimming: 0 bases; junction bases outside the gene matches: 5. There are 16 residues in the CDR3. Germline CDR1 and CDR2: SGHRS and YFSETQ.

The V gene is TRBV7-6, the J gene TRBJ2-7; TRBD1 agrees at 7 bases. With 2 bases clipped from V and 0 bases from J, the junction kept 4 bases outside the gene matches. Germline CDR1 SGHVS, CDR2 FNYEAQ. This CDR3 is built from 15 residues. Here the CDR3 reads CASSLIQGPSYEQYF. Written as DNA, the CDR3 is TGTGCCAGCAGCTTAATACAGGGGCCCTCCTACGAGCAGTACTTC.

The chain combines TRBV18 with TRBJ2-1, with 8 bases matching TRBD2. Germline CDR1 is KGHSH and CDR2 is LQKENI. Losses at the gene ends were 5 bases for V and 6 bases for J; bases not matched to a gene: 12. The CDR3 has 16 residues. The CDR3: CASSGTPGLGANEQFF. Here the CDR3 DNA reads TGTGCCAGCTCAGGTACTCCGGGACTAGGGGCCAATGAGCAGTTCTTC.

This clonotype was detected a few times. This is likely a read error, given that the CDR3 carries no conserved phenylalanine or tryptophan at its end. The DNA is omitted, as the CDR3 cannot be located on it reliably, and the CDR3 follows TCRdb's listing. The V gene is TRBV24-1, the J gene TRBJ1-5; the table's D call, TRBD1, has no DNA check behind it. Germline V gene lookup returns CDR1 KGHDR and CDR2 SFDVKD. The CDR3 spans 10 amino acids, including both terminal residues. The CDR3 loop is CATSDPPGTA.

In nucleotides, the CDR3 is TGCAGTGCCCGAGGGGCCGAGGGGCCCAATGAGCAGTTCTTC. Translating it yields CSARGAEGPNEQFF. The chain links TRBV20-1 to TRBJ2-1; perhaps D is TRBD1 or TRBD2 (5 bases each). The germline V gene encodes CDR1 DFQATT and CDR2 SNEGSKA (reference sequence). The CDR3 totals 14 residues. V gave up 6 bases and J gave up 6 bases, with 18 bases separating them.

This clonotype was detected once. This chain links TRBV25-1 with TRBJ2-6, with TRBD1 as a possible D gene (5 bases). This CDR3 contains 15 residues. Trimming cost V 4 bases and J 4 bases, with 11 bases left between them. Per the germline V gene, CDR1 is MGHDK and CDR2 is SYGVNS. CDR3 nucleotide sequence: TGTGCCAGCAGTGGAGCAGGGCGCGGGGCCAACGTCCTGACTTTC. Encoded protein: CASSGAGRGANVLTF.

Many counts were recorded for this clonotype. This chain uses TRBV29-1 with TRBJ2-3, with D maybe TRBD1 (5 bases). The CDR3 consists of 13 residues. Germline values: CDR1 SQVTM, CDR2 ANQGSEA. The V end lost 5 bases, the J end lost 5 bases, and 14 bases lay between the germline ends. In DNA form, the CDR3 reads TGCAGCGTTTTCCTCCAGGGTTTAGATACGCAGTATTTT. Encoded protein: CSVFLQGLDTQYF.

The chain employs TRBV24-1 and TRBJ2-1, with TRBD2 as a possible D gene (7 bases). This CDR3 spans 14 amino acids. V dropped 6 bases and J dropped 7 bases, with 15 bases sitting between them. Germline V gene sequence: CDR1 KGHDR, CDR2 SFDVKD. The CDR3 sequence is CATSPRGLKNEQFF. The CDR3 DNA is TGTGCCACCAGTCCGCGGGGGCTCAAGAATGAGCAGTTCTTC.

There are a few counts of this clonotype. This sequence joins TRBV29-1 and TRBJ2-1, with D possibly being TRBD2 (5 bases). This CDR3 region has 13 residues. Germline V lookup: CDR1 SQVTM, CDR2 ANQGSEA. Trimming pared 7 bases from V and 4 bases from J, leaving 14 bases between. CDR3 loop: CSAEEITYNEQFF. CDR3 nucleotides: TGCAGCGCGGAGGAGATTACATACAATGAGCAGTTCTTC.

The chain is built from TRBV5-1 and TRBJ1-1, with D perhaps TRBD1 (6 bases). Trimming took 0 bases from V and 3 from J, leaving 15 bases between them. This CDR3 is 16 amino acids long. Germline assignment: CDR1 SGHRS and CDR2 YFSETQ. The chain's CDR3 is CASSLGYRVKDTEAFF. CDR3 in DNA: TGCGCCAGCAGCTTGGGATACAGGGTTAAGGACACTGAAGCTTTCTTT.

This clonotype was seen repeatedly, ten times or more. The rearrangement joins TRBV20-1 to TRBJ2-3, with D possibly being TRBD1 or TRBD2 (5 bases each). The V end was cut by 2 bases, the J end by 6 bases, with 9 bases between. Germline V gives CDR1 DFQATT, CDR2 SNEGSKA (reference sequence). This CDR3 is built from 12 residues. CDR3 coding DNA: TGCAGTGCTAGAATGGGGACGGATACGCAGTATTTT. This translates into CSARMGTDTQYF.

The table lists this clonotype with a few counts. The V gene is TRBV21-1, the J gene TRBJ1-5; the table calls TRBD1, which could not be checked here. TRBV21-1 is recorded as a pseudogene. This CDR3 contains 15 residues. The chain's CDR3 is CANYRGRTSNQPQHF. DNA for the CDR3: TGTGCCAATTACAGGGGGCGAACGAGCAATCAGCCCCAGCATTTT.

This clonotype was found many times. J is TRBJ2-4 and V is TRBV5-1; 12 bases are shared with TRBD2. Germline lookup yields CDR1 SGHRS and CDR2 YFSETQ. The CDR3 sequence is 16 residues long. V dropped 4 bases and J dropped 3; count of bases not matched to a gene: 5. CDR3 DNA: TGCGCCAGCAGCCCTAGCGGGAGGGCCGTCAAAAACATTCAGTACTTC. Translated: CASSPSGRAVKNIQYF.

This clonotype has a handful of counts. The chain couples TRBV4-1 to TRBJ2-7, with TRBD1 matching over 7 bases. This CDR3 contains 15 residues. The germline gives CDR1 MGHRA, CDR2 YSYEKL. V was pared by 1 base and J by 5 bases, with 8 bases of the junction left unmatched. CDR3 in DNA: TGCGCCAGCAGCCAAGTGGGCCCAGGGGGACACGAGCAGTACTTC. It codes for CASSQVGPGGHEQYF.

There are a few counts of this clonotype. The gene calls are TRBV4-1 and TRBJ2-7; TRBD1 might be the D (6 bases). From germline, CDR1 is MGHRA and CDR2 YSYEKL. The length of the CDR3 is 16 residues. V lost 0 bases and J 4 bases, leaving 16 bases between the germline ends. The CDR3 nucleotides read TGCGCCAGCAGCCAAGACCAATCAGGGGCACAATACGAGCAGTACTTC. This sequence encodes CASSQDQSGAQYEQYF.

This clonotype has only a few counts. The rearrangement links TRBV5-5 to TRBJ1-1; D remains ambiguous. V lost 8 bases and J 6 bases, leaving 23 bases between the germline ends. This CDR3 contains 15 residues. Germline V gene sequence: CDR1 SGHKS, CDR2 YYEKEE (reference sequence). The CDR3 protein is CASSELQAAKSEAFF. CDR3 coding DNA: TGTGCCAGTTCGGAGCTCCAGGCGGCTAAATCTGAAGCTTTCTTT.

This chain uses TRBV5-1 with TRBJ2-7; 7 bases agree with TRBD2. Germline values: CDR1 SGHRS, CDR2 YFSETQ. V was clipped by 3 bases and J by 3 bases; unmatched bases: 6. The CDR3 contains 14 residues. CDR3 protein: CASSSGTIYYEQYF. Written as DNA, the CDR3 is TGCGCCAGCAGCTCCGGGACTATTTACTACGAGCAGTACTTC.

The chain uses TRBV2 and TRBJ1-2; the D is unclear. Germline V CDR1 and CDR2: SNHLY, FYNNEI. The CDR3 consists of 14 residues. The germline V and J ends were trimmed by 5 bases and 7 bases, with 17 bases remaining between them. The CDR3 DNA follows: TGTGCCAGCAGTAATAAGGGCGGAGCTCGTGGCTACACCTTC. Translation: CASSNKGGARGYTF.

In this sample, this clonotype turned up many times. The chain joins TRBV5-1 to TRBJ1-1; 7 nucleotides line up with TRBD1. With V trimmed by 4 bases and J by 1 base, 10 bases remained unmatched. This CDR3 has 16 residues. CDR1 and CDR2 from the germline V gene are SGHRS and YFSETQ. CDR3 DNA sequence: TGCGCCAGCAGCCACGCCGACAGGGCTCAGAACACTGAAGCTTTCTTT. Residues: CASSHADRAQNTEAFF.